This TCR beta chain was sequenced for a study of T-cell memory formation after mild COVID-19 (dated by TCRdb to the early 2020s). In the study overall: TCR sequence clusters from the two donors were largely donor specific. In two donors, T-cell clones that expanded and contracted after mild COVID-19 were followed by sequencing TCRalpha and TCRbeta repertoires longitudinally. The cohort was made up of two young adult volunteers, one female and one male, who were previously healthy.

As concerns this clonotype: There is no known antigen for this receptor. Base qualities are not at hand, and no much larger clone is one base apart.

The CDR3 runs 13 residues from the cysteine to the phenylalanine. Only CDR3 DNA remains: 39 bases, in frame from the first base. According to the germline V gene, CDR1 reads SGHTA and CDR2 reads FQGNSA. Deletion took 10 bases off V and 2 bases off J, with a span of 11 bases between the germline ends. Sequencing used an Illumina NovaSeq 6000. TCRalpha and TCRbeta cDNA libraries were constructed by 5'RACE with constant-segment primers, with sample barcodes and unique molecular identifiers being introduced. Trizol reagent was used to extract RNA from every sample. Library amplification was performed in two PCR steps, and a second sample barcode and Illumina TruSeq adapters were introduced in the second step. Sequencing of the libraries was done on an Illumina NovaSeq, producing 2 x 150 bp paired-end reads. The original methods were these. The reads were demultiplexed and collapsed into UMI-guided consensus sequences using migec v1.2.7. Using mixcr v2.1.11, UMI consensuses were aligned to TRA and TRB V and J templates and then assembled into clonotypes. A clonotype was counted as expanded or contracted only if both edgeR and NoisET called the change significant, with noise models trained on biological replicates. For edgeR calls, the thresholds were a false discovery rate-adjusted p below 0.01 and a log2 fold-change of 1. As an exploratory analysis of dynamics, max-normalized trajectories of the 1000 most abundant clonotypes were examined by PCA with hierarchical clustering. Each responding clone was given a CD4 or CD8 phenotype based on the CD4+ and CD8+ repertoires, which had been sequenced separately. The public sequencing data were trimmed at Q25 with fastp and processed into clonotypes with MiXCR by TCRdb, which kept only in-frame beta chains. Rows matching on CDR3 protein sequence are summarized as one entry with the most common DNA and genes. The V and J calls were determined by TCRdb, not by the authors. For this sample the table gives a few hundred thousand distinct CDR3 sequences, of which 9.4% were detected only once. Roughly a fifth of the sample is held by the ten biggest clonotypes.

Paper-wide results and their limitations: The second-wave clones that peaked on day 37 were not confirmed to be SARS-CoV-2 specific. Some responding clones were detected in pre-infection memory, which suggested that pre-existing cross-reactive memory T cells had joined the SARS-CoV-2 response. Only two mild cases were covered by the study, and larger cohorts that include severe cases with pre-infection samples were considered necessary. Clones that contracted from day 15 to 85 showed balanced CD4/CD8 phenotypes, whereas a second wave of clones that expanded from day 15 to 37 leaned towards CD4+. Contracting CD4+ clones were located mainly in the CM and EM memory subsets, whereas CD8+ clones were found to be enriched in EMRA.

Ficoll-Paque density gradient centrifugation was used to isolate PBMCs. This sequence originates from a man between 18 and 35 years old who had mild COVID-19 (a few samples of this study predate the infection). The sample titles of this study are shuffled in the database, so cell type and time point are left out; the donor was told from shared clones. The sequence links TRBV7-2 to TRBJ1-4; the D gene is unclear. The sequenced material came from PBMCs or a T cell subset sorted from them (not recorded which). The nucleotide sequence is given as TGTGCCACCACCCGGGTCACTAATGAAAAACTGTTTTTT. The resulting protein is CATTRVTNEKLFF.